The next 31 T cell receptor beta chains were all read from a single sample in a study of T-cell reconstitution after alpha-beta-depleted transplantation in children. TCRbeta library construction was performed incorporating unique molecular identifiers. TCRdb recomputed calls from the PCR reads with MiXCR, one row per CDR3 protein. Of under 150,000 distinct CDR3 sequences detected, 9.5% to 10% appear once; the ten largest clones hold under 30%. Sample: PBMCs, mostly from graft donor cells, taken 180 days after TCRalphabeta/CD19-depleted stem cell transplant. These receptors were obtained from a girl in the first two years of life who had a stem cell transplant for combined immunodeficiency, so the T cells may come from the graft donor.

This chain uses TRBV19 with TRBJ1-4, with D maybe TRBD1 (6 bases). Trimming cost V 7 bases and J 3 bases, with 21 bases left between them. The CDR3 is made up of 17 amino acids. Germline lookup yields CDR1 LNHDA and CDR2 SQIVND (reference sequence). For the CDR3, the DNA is TGTGCCAGTACCCTTTTAGGAGGCGGGGGCTCTAATGAAAAACTGTTTTTT. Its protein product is CASTLLGGGGSNEKLFF.

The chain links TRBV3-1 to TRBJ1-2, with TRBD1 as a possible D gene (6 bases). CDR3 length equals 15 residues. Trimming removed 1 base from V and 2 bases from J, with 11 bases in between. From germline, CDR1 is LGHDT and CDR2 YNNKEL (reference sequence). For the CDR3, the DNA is TGTGCCAGCAGCCAAGGGGGGGCAGGGAACTATGGCTACACCTTC. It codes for CASSQGGAGNYGYTF.

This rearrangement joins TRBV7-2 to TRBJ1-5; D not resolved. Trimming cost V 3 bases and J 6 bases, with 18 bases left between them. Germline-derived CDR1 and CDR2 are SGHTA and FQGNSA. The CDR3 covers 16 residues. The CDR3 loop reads CASSFGQRSIGQPQHF. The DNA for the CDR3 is TGTGCCAGCAGCTTTGGTCAGCGTAGTATCGGTCAGCCCCAGCATTTT.

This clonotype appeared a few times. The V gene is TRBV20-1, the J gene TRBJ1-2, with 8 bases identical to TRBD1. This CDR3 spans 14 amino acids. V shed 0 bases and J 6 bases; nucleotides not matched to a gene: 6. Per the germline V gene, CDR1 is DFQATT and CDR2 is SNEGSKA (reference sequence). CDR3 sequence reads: CSARDGQGIDGYTF. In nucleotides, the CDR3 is TGCAGTGCTAGAGATGGACAGGGCATCGATGGCTACACCTTC.

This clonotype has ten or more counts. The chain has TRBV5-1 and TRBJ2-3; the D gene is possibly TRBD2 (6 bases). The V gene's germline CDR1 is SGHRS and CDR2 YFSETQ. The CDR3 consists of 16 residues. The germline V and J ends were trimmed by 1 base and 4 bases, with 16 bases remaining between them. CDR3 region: CASSLTAGKSADTQYF. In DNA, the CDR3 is TGCGCCAGCAGCTTGACGGCGGGGAAGAGTGCAGATACGCAGTATTTT.

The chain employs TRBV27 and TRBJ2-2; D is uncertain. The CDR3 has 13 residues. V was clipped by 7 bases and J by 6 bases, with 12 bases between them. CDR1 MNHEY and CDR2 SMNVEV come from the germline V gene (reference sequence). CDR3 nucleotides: TGTGCCAGCACCTTGTGGGGTTCCGGGGAGCTGTTTTTT. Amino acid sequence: CASTLWGSGELFF.

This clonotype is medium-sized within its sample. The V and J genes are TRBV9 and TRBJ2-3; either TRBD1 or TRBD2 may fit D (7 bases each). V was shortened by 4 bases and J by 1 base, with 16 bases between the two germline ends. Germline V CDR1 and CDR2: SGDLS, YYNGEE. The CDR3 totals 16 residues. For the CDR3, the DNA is TGTGCCAGCAGCCTCCAGGGGGGAGGGGGCACAGATACGCAGTATTTT. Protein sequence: CASSLQGGGGTDTQYF.

The CDR3 is CASSSTGASGNTIYF. The DNA for the CDR3 is TGTGCCAGCAGCTCGACAGGGGCGTCGGGAAACACCATATATTTT. The gene calls are TRBV5-5 and TRBJ1-3, with 8 bases aligning to TRBD1. Germline CDR1 is SGHKS and CDR2 is YYEKEE (reference sequence). The V and J ends lost 3 bases and 4 bases, in that order; junction bases with no gene match: 6. This CDR3 is 15 amino acids long. Combining the CDR3 with reference TRBV5-5 and TRBJ1-3 gives the whole variable domain DAGVTQSPTHLIKTRGQQVTLRCSPISGHKSVSWYQQVLGQGPQFIFQYYEKEERGRGNFPDRFSARQFPNYSSELNVNALLLGDSALYLCASSSTGASGNTIYFGEGSWLTVV.

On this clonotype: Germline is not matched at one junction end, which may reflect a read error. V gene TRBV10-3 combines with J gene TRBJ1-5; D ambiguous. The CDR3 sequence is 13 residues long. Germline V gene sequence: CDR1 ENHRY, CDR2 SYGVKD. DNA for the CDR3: TGTGCCCTCAGTACCGGGCCTAATCAGCCCCAGCATTTT. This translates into CALSTGPNQPQHF.

The CDR3 loop reads CSVESYTGELFF. The CDR3 DNA reads TGCAGCGTTGAATCCTACACCGGGGAGCTGTTTTTT. The chain is built from TRBV29-1 and TRBJ2-2; no definite D call. V gave up 2 bases and J gave up 3 bases, with 4 bases separating them. Germline V gene data show CDR1 as SQVTM and CDR2 as ANQGSEA. This CDR3 spans 12 amino acids.

DNA for the CDR3: TGTGCCAGCAGCTCGTTAGCGGGCAAGAGCACAGATACGCAGTATTTT. The encoded protein is CASSSLAGKSTDTQYF. The chain employs TRBV11-2 and TRBJ2-3; 7 bases align to TRBD2. The V gene end was trimmed by 4 bases and the J gene end by 0 bases; junction bases not matched to a gene: 7. This CDR3 contains 16 residues. The germline V gene encodes CDR1 SGHAT and CDR2 FQNNGV. Together with reference TRBV11-2 and TRBJ2-3, the CDR3 gives the full variable domain: EAGVAQSPRYKIIEKRQSVAFWCNPISGHATLYWYQQILGQGPKLLIQFQNNGVVDDSQLPKDRFSAERLKGVDSTLKIQPAKLEDSAVYLCASSSLAGKSTDTQYFGPGTRLTVL.

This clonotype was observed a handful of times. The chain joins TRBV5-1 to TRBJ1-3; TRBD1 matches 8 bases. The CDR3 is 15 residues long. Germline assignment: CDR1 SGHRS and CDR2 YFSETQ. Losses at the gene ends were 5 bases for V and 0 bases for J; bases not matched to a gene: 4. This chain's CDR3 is CASRTGASSGNTIYF. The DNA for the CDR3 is TGCGCCAGCAGGACAGGGGCAAGCTCTGGAAACACCATATATTTT.

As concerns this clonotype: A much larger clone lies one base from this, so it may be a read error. The CDR3 DNA is TGTGCCAGCAGCTTGGACCAGCAAGAGACCCCGTACTTC. Protein product: CASSLDQQETPYF. The chain carries TRBV5-6 and TRBJ2-5, with D unresolved. The length of the CDR3 is 13 residues. CDR1 is SGHDT and CDR2 is YYEEEE in the germline V gene.

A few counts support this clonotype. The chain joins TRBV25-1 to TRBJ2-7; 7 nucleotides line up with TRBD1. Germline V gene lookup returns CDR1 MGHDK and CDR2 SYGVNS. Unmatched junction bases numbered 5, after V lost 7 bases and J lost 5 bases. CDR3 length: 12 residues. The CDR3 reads CASTQGKNEQYF. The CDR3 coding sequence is TGTGCCAGCACACAGGGGAAGAACGAGCAGTACTTC.

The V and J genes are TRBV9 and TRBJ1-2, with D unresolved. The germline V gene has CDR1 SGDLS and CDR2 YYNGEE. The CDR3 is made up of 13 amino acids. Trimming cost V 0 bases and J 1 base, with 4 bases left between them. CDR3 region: CASSVGLNYGYTF. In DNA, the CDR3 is TGTGCCAGCAGCGTAGGTCTTAACTATGGCTACACCTTC. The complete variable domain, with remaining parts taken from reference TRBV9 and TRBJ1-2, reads DSGVTQTPKHLITATGQRVTLRCSPRSGDLSVYWYQQSLDQGLQFLIQYYNGEERAKGNILERFSAQQFPDLHSELNLSSLELGDSALYFCASSVGLNYGYTFGSGTRLTVV.

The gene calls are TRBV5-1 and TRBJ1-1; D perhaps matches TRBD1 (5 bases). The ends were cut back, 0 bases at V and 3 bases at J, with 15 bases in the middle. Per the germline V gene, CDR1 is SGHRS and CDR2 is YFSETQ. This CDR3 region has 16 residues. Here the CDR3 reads CASSLEGQGADTEAFF. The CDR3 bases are TGCGCCAGCAGCTTGGAGGGGCAAGGTGCGGACACTGAAGCTTTCTTT.

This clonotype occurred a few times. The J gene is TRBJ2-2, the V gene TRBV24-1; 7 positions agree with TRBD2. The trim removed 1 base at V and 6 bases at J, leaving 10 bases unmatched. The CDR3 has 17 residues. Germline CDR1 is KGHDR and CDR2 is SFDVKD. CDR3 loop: CATSDFGAGVNAGELFF. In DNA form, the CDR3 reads TGTGCCACCAGTGATTTTGGGGCGGGGGTTAACGCCGGGGAGCTGTTTTTT.

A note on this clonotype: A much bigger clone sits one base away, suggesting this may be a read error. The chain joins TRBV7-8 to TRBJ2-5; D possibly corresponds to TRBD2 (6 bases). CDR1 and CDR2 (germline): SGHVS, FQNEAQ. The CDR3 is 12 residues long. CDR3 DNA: TGTGCCAGCGGGCAGTCGGGGGAGACCCAGAACTTC. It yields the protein CASGQSGETQNF.

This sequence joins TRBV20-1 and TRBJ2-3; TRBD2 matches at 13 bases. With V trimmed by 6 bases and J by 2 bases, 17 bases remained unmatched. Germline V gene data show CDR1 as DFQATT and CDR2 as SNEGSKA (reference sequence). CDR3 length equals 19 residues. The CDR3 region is CSASALTSGGPPYTDTQYF. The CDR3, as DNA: TGCAGTGCCAGTGCCCTGACTAGCGGGGGGCCTCCTTACACAGATACGCAGTATTTT.

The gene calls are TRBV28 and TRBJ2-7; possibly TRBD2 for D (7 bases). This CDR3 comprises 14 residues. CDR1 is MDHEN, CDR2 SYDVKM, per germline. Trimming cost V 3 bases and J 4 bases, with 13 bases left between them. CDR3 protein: CASSFGGGRYEQYF. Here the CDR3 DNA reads TGTGCCAGCAGTTTTGGGGGGGGGCGGTACGAGCAGTACTTC.

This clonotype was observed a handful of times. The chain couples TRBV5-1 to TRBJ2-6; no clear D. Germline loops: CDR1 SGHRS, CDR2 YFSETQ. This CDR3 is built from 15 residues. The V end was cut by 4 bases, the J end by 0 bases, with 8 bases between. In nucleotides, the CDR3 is TGCGCCAGCAGCCCCCAGAACTCTGGGGCCAACGTCCTGACTTTC. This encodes CASSPQNSGANVLTF. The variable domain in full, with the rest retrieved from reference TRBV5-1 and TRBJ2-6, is KAGVTQTPRYLIKTRGQQVTLSCSPISGHRSVSWYQQTPGQGLQFLFEYFSETQRNKGNFPGRFSGRQFSNSRSEMNVSTLELGDSALYLCASSPQNSGANVLTFGAGSRLTVL.

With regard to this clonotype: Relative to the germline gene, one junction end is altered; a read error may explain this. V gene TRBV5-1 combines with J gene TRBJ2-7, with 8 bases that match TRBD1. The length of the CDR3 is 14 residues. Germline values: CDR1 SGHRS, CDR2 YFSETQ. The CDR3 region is CASSFRDRPYDQYF. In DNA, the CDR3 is TGCGCCAGCAGCTTCCGGGACAGGCCGTACGATCAGTACTTC.

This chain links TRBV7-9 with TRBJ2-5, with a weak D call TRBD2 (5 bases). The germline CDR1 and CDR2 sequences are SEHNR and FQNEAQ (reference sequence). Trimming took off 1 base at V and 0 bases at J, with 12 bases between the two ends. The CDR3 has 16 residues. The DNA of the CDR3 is TGTGCCAGCAGCTTAGGACGGACTTTGTACCAAGAGACCCAGTACTTC. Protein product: CASSLGRTLYQETQYF. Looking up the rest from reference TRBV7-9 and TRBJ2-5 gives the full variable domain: DTGVSQNPRHKITKRGQNVTFRCDPISEHNRLYWYRQTLGQGPEFLTYFQNEAQLEKSRLLSDRFSAERPKGSFSTLEIQRTEQGDSAMYLCASSLGRTLYQETQYFGPGTRLLVL.

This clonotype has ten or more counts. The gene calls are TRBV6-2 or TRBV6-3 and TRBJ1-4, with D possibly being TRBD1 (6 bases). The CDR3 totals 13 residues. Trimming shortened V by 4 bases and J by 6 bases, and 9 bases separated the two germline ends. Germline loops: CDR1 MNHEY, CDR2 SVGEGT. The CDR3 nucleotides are TGTGCCAGCAGTTTCCAGGGGTATGAAAAACTGTTTTTT. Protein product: CASSFQGYEKLFF.

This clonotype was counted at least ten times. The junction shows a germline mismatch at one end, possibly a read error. DNA for the CDR3: TGTGCTAGCAGTAATCCGGGCGAAGGGACCCAGTACTTC. It specifies CASSNPGEGTQYF. This chain links TRBV7-7 with TRBJ2-5; D gene unclear. This CDR3 has 13 residues. CDR1 is SSHAT, CDR2 FNYEAQ, per germline (reference sequence).

The CDR3 region is CASSRTGDETNYGYTF. As DNA, the CDR3 is TGTGCCAGTTCTCGGACAGGGGACGAGACTAACTATGGCTACACCTTC. J is TRBJ1-2 and V is TRBV10-3; 9 bases match TRBD1. Trimming at V came to 10 bases and at J to 0 bases, leaving 12 bases not matched to a gene. Germline V CDR1 and CDR2: ENHRY, SYGVKD. The CDR3 is 16 amino acids.

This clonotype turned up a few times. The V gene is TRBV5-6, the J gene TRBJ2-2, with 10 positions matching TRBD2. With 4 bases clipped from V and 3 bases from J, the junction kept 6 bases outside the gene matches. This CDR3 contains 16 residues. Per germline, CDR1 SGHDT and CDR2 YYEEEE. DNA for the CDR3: TGTGCCAGCAGCCCCCGACTAGCGGGCGACACCGGGGAGCTGTTTTTT. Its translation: CASSPRLAGDTGELFF.

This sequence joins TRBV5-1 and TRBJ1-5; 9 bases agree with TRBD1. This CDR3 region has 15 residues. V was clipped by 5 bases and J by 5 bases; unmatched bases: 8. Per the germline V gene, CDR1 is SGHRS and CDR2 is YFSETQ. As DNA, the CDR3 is TGCGCCAGCAGAAGGGGGACAGGGCTTGATCAGCCCCAGCATTTT. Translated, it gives CASRRGTGLDQPQHF.

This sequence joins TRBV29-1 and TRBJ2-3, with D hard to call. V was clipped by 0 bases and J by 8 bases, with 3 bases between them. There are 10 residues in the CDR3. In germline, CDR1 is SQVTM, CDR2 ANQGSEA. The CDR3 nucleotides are TGCAGCGTTGAAGAGATTACGCAGTATTTT. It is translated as CSVEEITQYF.

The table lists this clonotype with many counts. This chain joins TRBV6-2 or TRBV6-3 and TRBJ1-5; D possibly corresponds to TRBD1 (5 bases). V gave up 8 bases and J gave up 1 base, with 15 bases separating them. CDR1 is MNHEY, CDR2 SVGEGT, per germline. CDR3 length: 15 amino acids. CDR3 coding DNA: TGTGCCAGCGCTTTTGGGGGGAGCAGCAATCAGCCCCAGCATTTT. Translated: CASAFGGSSNQPQHF.

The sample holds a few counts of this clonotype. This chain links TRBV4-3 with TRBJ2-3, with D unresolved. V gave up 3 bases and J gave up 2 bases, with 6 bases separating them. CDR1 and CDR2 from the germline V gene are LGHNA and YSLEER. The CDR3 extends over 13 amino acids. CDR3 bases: TGCGCCAGCAGCCAGATCACCACAGATACGCAGTATTTT. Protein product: CASSQITTDTQYF.